This TCR beta chain was found in a study of blood T cell repertoires in COVID-19. Study at large: COVID-19 samples, acute and convalescent, were from the United States, Italy and Spain. Sources were T cells, B-cell-depleted T cells, or PBMCs; the material itself was cDNA or gDNA.

In the original workflow: Using reference gene primer amplification, nucleated cell counts were estimated. Clones were sequenced by immunoSEQ multiplex PCR, and TCRdb holds only the in-frame ones, with some missing. V and J calls plus clone size are reproduced from that table; the DNA served to infer D and trimming. The sample records 200,000 or so clones, under 90% being singletons. The sequenced sample consisted of peripheral blood. The sequence came from a man aged 45-65 years with acute or convalescent COVID-19.

CDR3 sequence: CASSPGTDQETQYF. The CDR3 nucleotides read TGTGCCAGCTCACCCGGGACAGATCAAGAGACCCAGTACTTC. The chain combines TRBV18 with TRBJ2-5; 7 bases agree with TRBD1. This CDR3 has 14 amino acids. V lost 3 bases to trimming and J lost 2 bases; unmatched junction nucleotides: 3. Germline V gene sequence: CDR1 KGHSH, CDR2 LQKENI.